In this sample, the clone carrying this T cell receptor (beta chain) turned up many times. Its matching antigen is unknown. These data originate in a study of regulatory T cells in long-lasting Graves disease. Study results and caveats: It is possible that accuracy was reduced by the small size of the sample. Persistent Graves' patients showed a TCR diversity that was lower than that of newly diagnosed ones.

With iRepertoire HTBI primers and Arm-PCR of CDR3 regions, TCR beta libraries were built. Each CDR3 protein gets one entry after TCRdb re-called the multiplex PCR reads with MiXCR. Among about 500,000 distinct CDR3 sequences, about a sixth were seen once, and the ten largest hold less than 15%. The time point is: newly diagnosed GD, antithyroid drugs for less than 3 months. Researchers made the TCR library from RNA that was extracted from PBMCs. Patients of an endocrinology department in Xi'an, China, were included. This same sample was also taken into another study, of T cells in Graves' hyperthyroidism and ophthalmopathy. From that second work: Reasons for excluding patients were uncontrolled infection, other autoimmune disease, pregnancy or lactation.

This clonotype originated in a man aged 35 to 55 with Graves disease. This specimen consisted of peripheral blood mononuclear cells (PBMCs), obtained at new diagnosis, from a patient treated with antithyroid drugs.

This chain's CDR3 is CAWSVPNPRKLFF. CDR3 nucleotides: TGTGCCTGGAGTGTCCCCAACCCACGAAAACTGTTTTTT. This sequence joins TRBV30 and TRBJ1-4; unclear D gene. Germline V lookup: CDR1 GTSNPN, CDR2 SVGIG (reference sequence). CDR3 length equals 13 residues. Deletions cut 0 bases from V and 10 bases from J, with 12 bases between.